What follows describes a single T cell receptor beta chain. Profiling relied on immunoSEQ multiplex PCR, and the TCRdb table lists in-frame clones only, not all of them. The sample consists of around 220,000 clones, around 84% of them appearing once. The data belong to a study of blood T cell repertoires in COVID-19. Overall study context: Samples of COVID-19 (acute and convalescent) were obtained from the United States, Italy and Spain. The cDNA or gDNA used as material had been derived from T cells, B-cell-depleted T cells, or PBMCs.

V dropped 4 bases and J dropped 3; count of bases not matched to a gene: 10. CDR1 and CDR2 from the germline V gene are SGHNT and YYREEE (reference sequence). CDR3 size: 18 residues. The sample comprised PBMCs or T cells enriched from blood (not recorded which). The chain has TRBV5-4 and TRBJ2-2, with 12 bases aligning to TRBD1. This sequence originates from a woman aged 40 to 50 who had recovered from COVID-19. This chain's CDR3 is CASSPGQGARIDTGELFF. The DNA of the CDR3 is TGTGCCAGCAGCCCGGGACAGGGGGCGCGTATAGACACCGGGGAGCTGTTTTTT.